This TCR beta chain originates from a study of blood T cell repertoires in COVID-19. At the level of the study: From the United States, Italy and Spain came samples of acute and convalescent COVID-19. T cells, B-cell-depleted T cells, or PBMCs provided the cDNA or gDNA that served as material.

Authors' analysis steps: By means of reference gene primer amplification, nucleated cell counts were estimated. TCRdb's table, derived via immunoSEQ multiplex PCR, lists solely in-frame clones and lacks some. Clone size and the V and J calls come from that table; the DNA yielded D and trimming. This sample carries 200,000 to 300,000 clones, roughly 76% of them seen once, and the ten largest clones take 7.5% to 8%. CDR1 is MNHNS, CDR2 SASEGT, per germline. The CDR3 is 15 amino acids. Trimming shortened V by 0 bases and J by 4 bases, and 13 bases separated the two germline ends. Sequenced sample: peripheral blood. The chain employs TRBV6-1 and TRBJ2-7; D might be TRBD2 (6 bases). The origin of this receptor is a woman of 80 years or more with COVID-19, enrolled during active disease. CDR3 nucleotides: TGTGCCAGCAGTGAAGCGCCGAAGGGGAGGTACGAGCAGTACTTC. This codes for CASSEAPKGRYEQYF.